The rows below give T cell receptor beta chains drawn from one sample of a study of CD8+ T cells in alopecia areata. Measured with immunoSEQ multiplex PCR; TCRdb has only the in-frame clones, and not every one. The profile shows 98,000 or so clones, around 59% of them singletons. The sample taken for sequencing was CD8+ T cells sorted from blood. The receptors originated from a human donor in good health. The CDR3 runs from the conserved cysteine through the conserved F or W. Fields, in order: D gene, J gene, V gene, clone size, CDR3 protein, CDR3 DNA. The D gene is left open where the match is weak. Some rows mark clone size as missing; the rest say once, few, many or name a class of expanded clone.

d_call: .
j_call: TRBJ2-1
v_call: TRBV5-1
clone_size: .
cdr3_aa: CASSPSSPYYNEQFF
cdr3_nt: TGCGCCAGCAGCCCATCCTCTCCTTATTACAATGAGCAGTTCTTC

d_call: .
j_call: TRBJ2-1
v_call: TRBV29-1
clone_size: .
cdr3_aa: CSVVFEGVGNEQFF
cdr3_nt: TGCAGCGTCGTATTCGAGGGGGTAGGCAATGAGCAGTTCTTC

d_call: .
j_call: TRBJ2-1
v_call: TRBV20-1
clone_size: .
cdr3_aa: CSASGLGGGFF
cdr3_nt: TGCAGTGCTTCGGGACTAGGGGGCGGGTTCTTC

d_call: .
j_call: TRBJ2-7
v_call: TRBV4-3
clone_size: .
cdr3_aa: CASSQDLSLDEQYF
cdr3_nt: TGCGCCAGCAGCCAAGATCTTAGTTTAGACGAGCAGTACTTC

d_call: TRBD2
j_call: TRBJ2-7
v_call: TRBV6-6
clone_size: .
cdr3_aa: CASSYLGGLYEQYF
cdr3_nt: TGTGCCAGCAGTTACCTGGGAGGGCTGTACGAGCAGTACTTC

d_call: .
j_call: TRBJ1-5
v_call: TRBV9
clone_size: .
cdr3_aa: CASTGGWEQPQHF
cdr3_nt: TGTGCCAGCACCGGGGGATGGGAGCAGCCCCAGCATTTT

d_call: .
j_call: TRBJ2-1
v_call: TRBV19
clone_size: .
cdr3_aa: CASSGGGPNNEQFF
cdr3_nt: TGTGCCAGTAGTGGGGGGGGCCCAAACAATGAGCAGTTCTTC

d_call: .
j_call: TRBJ2-7
v_call: TRBV19
clone_size: .
cdr3_aa: CASSPGTGQGTYEQYF
cdr3_nt: TGTGCCAGTAGTCCCGGAACGGGGCAAGGAACCTACGAGCAGTACTTC

d_call: .
j_call: TRBJ1-1
v_call: TRBV29-1
clone_size: few
cdr3_aa: CSVDGEGGQNTEAFF
cdr3_nt: TGCAGCGTTGATGGTGAGGGGGGCCAGAACACTGAAGCTTTCTTT

d_call: .
j_call: TRBJ1-4
v_call: TRBV28
clone_size: .
cdr3_aa: CASSRRAGVKLFF
cdr3_nt: TGTGCCAGCAGTCGGCGGGCAGGGGTCAAACTGTTTTTT

d_call: .
j_call: TRBJ1-5
v_call: TRBV9
clone_size: .
cdr3_aa: CASSPSGTVSSNQPQHF
cdr3_nt: TGTGCCAGCAGCCCCTCGGGGACCGTATCAAGCAATCAGCCCCAGCATTTT

d_call: .
j_call: TRBJ2-5
v_call: TRBV7-2
clone_size: .
cdr3_aa: CASSLASGSYQETQYF
cdr3_nt: TGTGCCAGCAGCTTAGCCAGCGGGTCCTACCAAGAGACCCAGTACTTC

d_call: .
j_call: TRBJ1-6
v_call: TRBV6-5
clone_size: .
cdr3_aa: CASSLDSSNSPLHF
cdr3_nt: TGTGCCAGCAGCCTTGACAGTTCCAATTCACCCCTCCACTTT

d_call: .
j_call: TRBJ2-1
v_call: TRBV30
clone_size: .
cdr3_aa: CAWDLIGGSSYNEQFF
cdr3_nt: TGTGCCTGGGACCTCATCGGGGGTAGCTCCTACAATGAGCAGTTCTTC

d_call: .
j_call: TRBJ2-5
v_call: TRBV6-1
clone_size: once
cdr3_aa: CASSEYRSQETQYF
cdr3_nt: TGTGCCAGCAGTGAATACAGGTCGCAAGAGACCCAGTACTTC

d_call: .
j_call: TRBJ2-5
v_call: TRBV5-1
clone_size: .
cdr3_aa: CASRGESQETQYF
cdr3_nt: TGCGCCAGCAGGGGCGAATCCCAAGAGACCCAGTACTTC

d_call: TRBD1
j_call: TRBJ2-4
v_call: TRBV5-6
clone_size: .
cdr3_aa: CASSLQGAMGIQYF
cdr3_nt: TGTGCCAGCAGCTTGCAGGGGGCGATGGGCATTCAGTACTTC

d_call: TRBD1
j_call: TRBJ2-2
v_call: TRBV29-1
clone_size: few
cdr3_aa: CSVAGQGALTGELFF
cdr3_nt: TGCAGCGTAGCGGGACAGGGGGCCCTAACCGGGGAGCTGTTTTTT